These 32 T cell receptor beta chains were sequenced from one sample in a study of blood T cell repertoires in COVID-19 (dated by TCRdb to about 2020). Library construction relied on the immunoSEQ multiplex PCR assay. TCRdb's version of the immuneACCESS table is confined to in-frame rearrangements and falls short of the full clone set. An unresolved V gene accounts for under half of the shortfall where checked; the remainder is of unknown origin. This sample lists about 670,000 clones; approximately 90% were detected once. The top ten clonotypes cover approximately 0.3% of the sample. The sample taken for sequencing was peripheral blood. The receptors here all came from a woman between 18 and 29 years old with acute or convalescent COVID-19.

This chain uses TRBV10-3 with TRBJ2-1, with 11 nucleotides matching TRBD2. V lost 6 bases to trimming and J lost 8 bases; unmatched junction nucleotides: 15. This CDR3 has 17 amino acids. The germline V gene encodes CDR1 ENHRY and CDR2 SYGVKD. The CDR3 DNA is TGTGCCATCAGCCCAACTAGCGGGGGACTCTCTCACGATGAGCAGTTCTTC. It yields the protein CAISPTSGGLSHDEQFF.

The J gene is TRBJ1-2, the V gene TRBV28, with a tentative D call TRBD1 (6 bases). This CDR3 is 13 amino acids long. Trimming took off 5 bases at V and 6 bases at J, with 13 bases between the two ends. CDR1 MDHEN and CDR2 SYDVKM come from the germline V gene. The chain's CDR3 is CASSPTGYNGYTF. CDR3 DNA: TGTGCCAGCAGTCCTACAGGGTATAATGGCTACACCTTC.

The V gene is TRBV7-9, the J gene TRBJ1-2; possible D gene TRBD1, 6 bases. The CDR3 sequence is 14 residues long. Trimming shortened V by 3 bases and J by 0 bases, and 8 bases separated the two germline ends. Germline V CDR1 and CDR2: SEHNR, FQNEAQ (reference sequence). CDR3 in DNA: TGTGCCAGCAGCTTGCCAGGGGCTAACTATGGCTACACCTTC. It encodes CASSLPGANYGYTF.

This chain links TRBV4-1 with TRBJ1-1; tentative D call: TRBD1 (5 bases). This CDR3 is 17 amino acids long. V dropped 0 bases and J dropped 0 bases, with 14 bases sitting between them. Germline V lookup: CDR1 MGHRA, CDR2 YSYEKL. CDR3 sequence (DNA): TGCGCCAGCAGCCAAGAATGGGACCGGGAGCTGAACACTGAAGCTTTCTTT. This sequence encodes CASSQEWDRELNTEAFF.

The chain couples TRBV7-9 to TRBJ1-2, with 10 bases identical to TRBD1. This CDR3 region has 16 residues. Losses at the gene ends were 0 bases for V and 6 bases for J; bases not matched to a gene: 7. Germline-derived CDR1 and CDR2 are SEHNR and FQNEAQ (reference sequence). Here the CDR3 reads CASSLAGTGEGDGYTF. The CDR3 DNA reads TGTGCCAGCAGCTTAGCTGGGACAGGGGAAGGGGATGGCTACACCTTC.

The chain joins TRBV9 to TRBJ1-6; D uncertain. The CDR3 spans 13 residues. V lost 3 bases and J lost 8, with 9 bases in between. The germline CDR1 and CDR2 sequences are SGDLS and YYNGEE. The CDR3 protein is CASSASGDSPLHF. CDR3 nucleotide sequence: TGTGCCAGCAGCGCCAGCGGGGATTCACCCCTCCACTTT.

The V and J genes are TRBV3-1 (or the pseudogene TRBV3-2) and TRBJ2-5; D not certain. This CDR3 comprises 14 residues. CDR1 LGHDT and CDR2 YNNKEL come from the germline V gene (reference sequence). Trimming pared 4 bases from V and 0 bases from J, leaving 9 bases between. CDR3 sequence: CASSLDEYQETQYF. In DNA form, the CDR3 reads TGTGCCAGCAGCCTAGACGAGTACCAAGAGACCCAGTACTTC.

The chain has TRBV12-5 and TRBJ1-3, with D perhaps matching TRBD1 (5 bases). Germline loops: CDR1 LGHNT, CDR2 FRNRAP. V lost 6 bases to trimming and J lost 2 bases, with 11 bases between them. The CDR3 length is 14 residues. The CDR3 loop reads CASGYQGAGNTIYF. The CDR3 DNA sequence: TGTGCTAGTGGATACCAGGGTGCTGGAAACACCATATATTTT.

The chain carries TRBV9 and TRBJ2-2; the match to TRBD2 covers 12 bases. V dropped 0 bases and J dropped 4; count of bases not matched to a gene: 7. In germline, CDR1 is SGDLS, CDR2 YYNGEE. The CDR3 length is 18 residues. CDR3 region: CASSVGLAGGQVTGELFF. The DNA of the CDR3 is TGTGCCAGCAGCGTAGGGCTAGCGGGGGGGCAAGTCACCGGGGAGCTGTTTTTT.

CDR3 nucleotides: TGCGCCAGCAGCGGGACAGGGCGTTCACCCCTCCACTTT. Encoded protein: CASSGTGRSPLHF. The genes are TRBV4-3 and TRBJ1-6; 9 bases fit TRBD1. CDR3 length: 13 residues. Germline values: CDR1 LGHNA, CDR2 YSLEER. V was clipped by 5 bases and J by 9 bases; unmatched bases: 2.

Here the CDR3 reads CAWSTGGILGNQPQHF. CDR3 bases: TGTGCCTGGAGTACGGGGGGAATTCTAGGCAATCAGCCCCAGCATTTT. V usage is TRBV30 and J usage is TRBJ1-5; D may be TRBD1 (5 bases). CDR1 GTSNPN and CDR2 SVGIG come from the germline V gene (reference sequence). Between the trimmed V and J ends, which lost 2 bases and 2 bases, there was a span of 16 bases. This CDR3 region has 16 residues.

The rearrangement joins TRBV19 to TRBJ1-5, with D tentatively TRBD1 (5 bases). Between the trimmed V and J ends, which lost 5 bases and 9 bases, there was a span of 26 bases. The CDR3 is 17 residues long. Germline V gene data show CDR1 as LNHDA and CDR2 as SQIVND (reference sequence). DNA for the CDR3: TGTGCCAGTAGTGTCAACGGGGGGGGTAAGGTTCGTCGGCCCCAGCATTTT. Its protein product is CASSVNGGGKVRRPQHF. The variable domain in full, completed from reference TRBV19 and TRBJ1-5, reads DGGITQSPKYLFRKEGQNVTLSCEQNLNHDAMYWYRQDPGQGLRLIYYSQIVNDFQKGDIAEGYSVSREKKESFPLTVTSAQKNPTAFYLCASSVNGGGKVRRPQHFGDGTRLSIL.

J is TRBJ2-3 and V is TRBV27; D possibly corresponds to TRBD1 (5 bases). V was clipped by 5 bases and J by 3 bases, with 9 bases between them. CDR1 is MNHEY and CDR2 is SMNVEV in the germline V gene (reference sequence). There are 13 residues in the CDR3. The CDR3 DNA is TGTGCCAGCAGTGTGGCAGGGACAGATACGCAGTATTTT. Translation: CASSVAGTDTQYF.

The rearrangement joins TRBV5-1 to TRBJ2-7, with TRBD2 matching over 11 bases. V dropped 4 bases and J dropped 4; count of bases not matched to a gene: 7. The length of the CDR3 is 15 residues. Germline loops: CDR1 SGHRS, CDR2 YFSETQ. The chain's CDR3 is CASSVSGGAEYEQYF. CDR3 in DNA: TGCGCCAGCAGCGTTAGCGGGGGGGCAGAGTACGAGCAGTACTTC.

Points on this clone: The sample holds other DNA sequences that translate to the same CDR3. The rearrangement links TRBV9 to TRBJ2-1; maybe TRBD1 (7 bases). The V gene's germline CDR1 is SGDLS and CDR2 YYNGEE. The CDR3 contains 14 residues. V gave up 3 bases and J gave up 2 bases, with 9 bases separating them. The CDR3 here is CASSAGGPYNEQFF. The CDR3 DNA is TGTGCCAGCAGCGCAGGGGGGCCCTACAATGAGCAGTTCTTC.

On this clone: Within the sample, other DNA sequences also encode this same CDR3. This chain links TRBV5-1 with TRBJ1-5, with 7 positions matching TRBD1. Germline V CDR1 and CDR2: SGHRS, YFSETQ. The CDR3 is 15 residues long. V was pared by 0 bases and J by 6 bases, with 6 bases of the junction left unmatched. The CDR3, as DNA: TGCGCCAGCAGCTTGGCTGGACAGGTCGGTCAGCCCCAGCATTTT. Its translation is CASSLAGQVGQPQHF.

V and J are TRBV7-9 and TRBJ1-2, with 7 bases that match TRBD1. With 5 bases clipped from V and 4 bases from J, the junction kept 10 bases outside the gene matches. Germline V CDR1 and CDR2: SEHNR, FQNEAQ (reference sequence). The CDR3 spans 15 residues. In DNA, the CDR3 is TGTGCCAGCAGCCCGGGACAGTCGAATTTCTATGGCTACACCTTC. Amino acids: CASSPGQSNFYGYTF.

J is TRBJ2-3 and V is TRBV19; 10 positions agree with TRBD1. Germline V gives CDR1 LNHDA, CDR2 SQIVND (reference sequence). Unmatched junction bases numbered 13, after V lost 10 bases and J lost 6 bases. The CDR3 consists of 15 residues. The CDR3 loop reads CATRGQGRKMDTQYF. The DNA of the CDR3 is TGTGCCACCCGGGGACAGGGGAGAAAAATGGATACGCAGTATTTT.

The rearrangement uses TRBV12-3 or TRBV12-4 and TRBJ1-2; 7 nucleotides line up with TRBD1. V trimming: 6 bases; J trimming: 2 bases; junction bases outside the gene matches: 3. CDR3 size: 13 residues. In DNA, the CDR3 is TGTGCCAGCAGATTACAGGGGAACTATGGCTACACCTTC. Translating gives CASRLQGNYGYTF.

The chain uses TRBV2 and TRBJ1-2, with 8 bases identical to TRBD1. V trimming: 1 base; J trimming: 6 bases; junction bases outside the gene matches: 4. Germline V gene sequence: CDR1 SNHLY, CDR2 FYNNEI. The length of the CDR3 is 14 residues. CDR3 nucleotide sequence: TGTGCCAGCAGTGAAGGGCAGGGGGCCCATGGCTACACCTTC. Its translation: CASSEGQGAHGYTF.

The V call is TRBV10-3, the J call TRBJ1-5; D uncertain. This CDR3 contains 14 residues. V lost 3 bases and J lost 7, with 13 bases in between. Germline lookup yields CDR1 ENHRY and CDR2 SYGVKD. The CDR3 DNA follows: TGTGCCATCAGTGAAAAGGAGGGTTTGCAGCCCCAGCATTTT. This codes for CAISEKEGLQPQHF.

This clone is a singleton in its sample. This chain connects TRBV7-8 to TRBJ1-2; 8 bases fit TRBD1. CDR1 is SGHVS, CDR2 FQNEAQ, per germline. V was pared by 4 bases and J by 7 bases, with 11 bases of the junction left unmatched. The CDR3 totals 15 residues. CDR3 sequence: CASSSFGQGIGGYTF. In nucleotides, the CDR3 is TGTGCCAGCAGCTCGTTCGGACAGGGTATTGGTGGCTACACCTTC. The full variable domain, rest sourced from reference TRBV7-8 and TRBJ1-2, is GAGVSQSPRYKVAKRGQDVALRCDPISGHVSLFWYQQALGQGPEFLTYFQNEAQLDKSGLPSDRFFAERPEGSVSTLKIQRTQQEDSAVYLCASSSFGQGIGGYTFGSGTRLTVV.

The chain combines TRBV12-3 or TRBV12-4 with TRBJ2-1, with 7 bases that match TRBD1. This CDR3 contains 13 residues. After removal of 5 bases from V and 8 bases from J, the junction contained 6 bases not matched to a gene. CDR3 DNA sequence: TGTGCCAGCAGTATAGGACAGGTTGATGAGCAGTTCTTC. Amino acid sequence: CASSIGQVDEQFF.

This chain connects TRBV29-1 to TRBJ1-2, with no clear D. Trimming cost V 7 bases and J 6 bases, with 9 bases left between them. The CDR3 covers 10 residues. Germline V gives CDR1 SQVTM, CDR2 ANQGSEA. CDR3 bases: TGCAGCGGGGGTTCTAATGGCTACACCTTC. Protein product: CSGGSNGYTF.

The table lists this clone with a count of one. This chain links TRBV7-2 with TRBJ1-4; weak D call: TRBD1 (5 bases). Trimming pared 1 base from V and 11 bases from J, leaving 11 bases between. The CDR3 runs 13 residues. CDR1 is SGHTA, CDR2 FQGNSA, per germline. The CDR3 is CASSLGPGGKLFF. The CDR3 DNA follows: TGTGCCAGCAGCTTAGGCCCCGGGGGGAAACTGTTTTTT. The full variable domain, rest sourced from reference TRBV7-2 and TRBJ1-4, is GAGVSQSPSNKVTEKGKDVELRCDPISGHTALYWYRQSLGQGLEFLIYFQGNSAPDKSGLPSDRFSAERTGGSVSTLTIQRTQQEDSAVYLCASSLGPGGKLFFGSGTQLSVL.

The CDR3 here is CSVGGQHLEAFF. CDR3 coding DNA: TGCAGCGTTGGAGGGCAGCACCTTGAAGCTTTCTTT. The gene calls are TRBV29-1 and TRBJ1-1, with D uncertain. V lost 4 bases, J lost 7 bases, and 13 bases lay in between. The CDR3 spans 12 residues. Germline CDR1 is SQVTM and CDR2 is ANQGSEA.

This clone appeared a few times. V usage is TRBV7-8 and J usage is TRBJ2-5, with a possible D match to TRBD2 (6 bases). Germline CDR1 reads SGHVS; CDR2 reads FQNEAQ. The CDR3 contains 17 residues. V shed 3 bases and J shed 5 bases, with 22 bases lying between them. The CDR3 sequence: CASSFEWGTRILETQYF. The CDR3 bases are TGTGCCAGCAGCTTTGAGTGGGGGACTCGTATATTGGAGACCCAGTACTTC.

V usage is TRBV19 and J usage is TRBJ2-7; D ambiguous. V was clipped by 8 bases and J by 4 bases, with 6 bases between them. The CDR3 runs 10 residues. The V gene's germline CDR1 is LNHDA and CDR2 SQIVND (reference sequence). This CDR3 reads CASSGYEQYF. For the CDR3, the DNA is TGTGCCAGTTCCGGTTACGAGCAGTACTTC.

The chain employs TRBV5-6 and TRBJ2-1; 9 nucleotides align to TRBD2. J lost 1 base, V lost 0 bases, and 5 bases had no gene match. Germline assignment: CDR1 SGHDT and CDR2 YYEEEE. The length of the CDR3 is 17 residues. The DNA of the CDR3 is TGTGCCAGCAGCTTGGCTAGCGGGGTAGGATCCTACAATGAGCAGTTCTTC. This encodes CASSLASGVGSYNEQFF.

This clone was observed a single time. CDR3 bases: TGTGCCAGCAGCCAAGTGCCGGGCAATCAGCCCCAGCATTTT. It yields the protein CASSQVPGNQPQHF. This chain joins TRBV3-1 (or the pseudogene TRBV3-2) and TRBJ1-5; D unresolved. The CDR3 has 14 amino acids. The germline gives CDR1 LGHDT, CDR2 YNNKEL (reference sequence). Trimming shortened V by 1 base and J by 2 bases, and 6 bases separated the two germline ends.

The V gene is TRBV3-1 (or the pseudogene TRBV3-2), the J gene TRBJ2-1; TRBD1 aligns across 9 bases. Germline V gives CDR1 LGHDT, CDR2 YNNKEL (reference sequence). The CDR3 covers 17 residues. The V gene end was trimmed by 3 bases and the J gene end by 8 bases; junction bases not matched to a gene: 14. CDR3 amino acids: CASSQVTGGNGIYEQFF. Written as DNA, the CDR3 is TGTGCCAGCAGCCAGGTTACAGGGGGCAACGGGATATATGAGCAGTTCTTC.

The chain recombines TRBV5-1 with TRBJ2-1; D perhaps matches TRBD2 (5 bases). V was cut by 3 bases and J by 0 bases, with 13 bases left in between. Germline CDR1 and CDR2: SGHRS and YFSETQ. The CDR3 loop spans 16 amino acids. The CDR3 nucleotides read TGCGCCAGCAGCTCCGGACTGTTCCCCTCCTACAATGAGCAGTTCTTC. Residues: CASSSGLFPSYNEQFF.